The 5 T cell receptor beta chains reported below all come from one sample, sequenced in a study of T cells in localized non-small cell lung cancer. Clones were read by immunoSEQ multiplex PCR, and TCRdb kept only the in-frame ones, dropping some. The sample yields about 39,000 clones, about four fifths seen once. The sample in question was PBMCs, obtained before any cancer treatment. The receptors were gathered from a woman aged 40-75 years with stage II squamous cell lung carcinoma.

This rearrangement joins TRBV28 to TRBJ1-5; no clear D. This CDR3 is 13 amino acids long. Trimming stripped 3 bases from V and 1 base from J, with 4 bases between. Germline-derived CDR1 and CDR2 are MDHEN and SYDVKM. The CDR3 loop is CASSFDSNQPQHF. The CDR3 region has the DNA TGTGCCAGCAGTTTTGACAGCAATCAGCCCCAGCATTTT.

This clone appeared a single time. The chain uses TRBV28 and TRBJ1-1, with D tentatively TRBD1 (6 bases). V lost 4 bases to trimming and J lost 1 base, with 10 bases between them. Germline V gives CDR1 MDHEN, CDR2 SYDVKM. CDR3 size: 14 residues. DNA of the CDR3: TGTGCCAGCAGTTCACAGGGCCGGAACACTGAAGCTTTCTTT. Protein: CASSSQGRNTEAFF.

The V call is TRBV2, the J call TRBJ1-5; perhaps TRBD1 as D (6 bases). Germline V gene data show CDR1 as SNHLY and CDR2 as FYNNEI. Trimming stripped 6 bases from V and 9 bases from J, with 18 bases between. CDR3 size: 14 residues. The CDR3 DNA sequence: TGTGCCAGCAGCCAAGGGGGACAAGATCCGCCCCAGCATTTT. As protein: CASSQGGQDPPQHF.

The J gene is TRBJ2-3, the V gene TRBV4-1; the D gene is possibly TRBD1 (5 bases). Germline V gene sequence: CDR1 MGHRA, CDR2 YSYEKL. V lost 1 base, J lost 4 bases, and 9 bases lay in between. The CDR3 is 14 residues long. In DNA form, the CDR3 reads TGCGCCAGCAGCCAAGTTACAGGAGCAGATACGCAGTATTTT. It encodes CASSQVTGADTQYF.

CDR3 protein: CASSEGGQAYGYTF. DNA for the CDR3: TGTGCCAGCAGCGAGGGGGGTCAGGCCTATGGCTACACCTTC. This chain uses TRBV28 with TRBJ1-2; possible D gene TRBD1, 6 bases. Germline lookup yields CDR1 MDHEN and CDR2 SYDVKM. The CDR3 extends over 14 amino acids. Trimming stripped 6 bases from V and 4 bases from J, with 15 bases between.